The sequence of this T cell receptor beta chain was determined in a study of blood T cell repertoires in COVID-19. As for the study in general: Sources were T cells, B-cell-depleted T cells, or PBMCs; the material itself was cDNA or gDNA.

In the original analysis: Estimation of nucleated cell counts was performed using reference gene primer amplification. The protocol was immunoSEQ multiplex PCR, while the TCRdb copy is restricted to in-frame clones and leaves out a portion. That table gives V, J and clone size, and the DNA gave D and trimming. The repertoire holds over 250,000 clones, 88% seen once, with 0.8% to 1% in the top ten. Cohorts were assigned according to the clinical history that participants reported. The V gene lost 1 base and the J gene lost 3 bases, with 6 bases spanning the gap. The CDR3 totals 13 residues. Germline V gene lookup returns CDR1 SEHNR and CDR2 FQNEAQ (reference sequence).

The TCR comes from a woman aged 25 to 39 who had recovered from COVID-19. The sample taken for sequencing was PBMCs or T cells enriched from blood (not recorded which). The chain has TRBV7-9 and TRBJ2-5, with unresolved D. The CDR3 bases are TGTGCCAGCAGCTTAGATCCGGAAGAGACCCAGTACTTC. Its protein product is CASSLDPEETQYF.